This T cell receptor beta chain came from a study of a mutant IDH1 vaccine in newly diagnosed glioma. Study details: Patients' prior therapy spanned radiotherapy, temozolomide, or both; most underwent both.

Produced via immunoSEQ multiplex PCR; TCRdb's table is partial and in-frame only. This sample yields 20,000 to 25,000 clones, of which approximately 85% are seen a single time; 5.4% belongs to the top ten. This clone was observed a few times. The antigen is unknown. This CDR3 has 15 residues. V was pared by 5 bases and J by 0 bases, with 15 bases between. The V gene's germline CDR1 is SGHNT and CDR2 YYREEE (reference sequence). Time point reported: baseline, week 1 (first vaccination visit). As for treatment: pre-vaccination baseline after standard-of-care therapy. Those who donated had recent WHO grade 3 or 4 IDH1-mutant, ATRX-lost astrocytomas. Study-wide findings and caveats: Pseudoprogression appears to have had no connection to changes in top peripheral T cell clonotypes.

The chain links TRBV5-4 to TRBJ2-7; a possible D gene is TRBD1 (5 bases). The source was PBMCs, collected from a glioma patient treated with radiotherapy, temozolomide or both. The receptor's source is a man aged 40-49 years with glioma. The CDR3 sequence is CASSPGGRDSYEQYF. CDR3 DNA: TGTGCCAGCAGTCCCGGTGGCAGGGACTCCTACGAGCAGTACTTC.